Below, 15 T cell receptor beta chains from the same sample are listed, as sequenced in a study of glioma-infiltrating T cells. TCR alpha and beta CDR3 regions were amplified from RNA using iRepertoire nested multiplex PCR. MiXCR, run by TCRdb on the multiplex PCR reads, gives a single entry per CDR3 protein. In the table there are over 70,000 distinct CDR3 sequences, 20% to 25% of which are singletons. Sequenced sample: glioma tissue, nonneoplastic brain tissue, or PBMCs (not recorded which). Receptors originate from a human donor with low-grade glioma or glioblastoma, undergoing nonglioma brain surgery, or in good health (not recorded which).

The table lists this clonotype with a few counts. This chain uses TRBV12-3 or TRBV12-4 with TRBJ2-3, with D hard to call. V gave up 6 bases and J gave up 5 bases, with 6 bases separating them. CDR3 length: 11 amino acids. CDR3 sequence (DNA): TGTGCCAGCAGCCCACTAGATACGCAGTATTTT. It codes for CASSPLDTQYF.

This clonotype occurred a few times. V and J are TRBV10-3 and TRBJ2-7; TRBD2 aligns across 10 bases. Germline CDR1 and CDR2: ENHRY and SYGVKD. The CDR3 consists of 16 residues. V trimming: 5 bases; J trimming: 5 bases; junction bases outside the gene matches: 12. This CDR3 is CAISSYERGGSNEQYF. The DNA of the CDR3 is TGTGCCATCAGTAGCTACGAGCGGGGGGGCAGCAACGAGCAGTACTTC.

On this clonotype: A much larger clone lies a single base off, so this may be a read error. The chain couples TRBV11-2 to TRBJ2-3; 10 nucleotides line up with TRBD2. The CDR3 covers 15 residues. Germline V gene data show CDR1 as SGHAT and CDR2 as FQNNGV. The CDR3 nucleotides read TGTGCCAGCAGCTTTCGCCTAGCGGGAGCAGATGCGCAGTATTTT. Translated: CASSFRLAGADAQYF.

The chain uses TRBV4-2 and TRBJ1-4; D unclear. The CDR3 runs 12 residues. Germline CDR1 is LGHNA and CDR2 is YNFKEQ. Trimming removed 6 bases at V and 8 bases at J, with 10 bases between. CDR3 coding DNA: TGTGCCAGCAGTGCCGGTAAGGAAAAACTGTTTTTT. Amino acid sequence: CASSAGKEKLFF.

As regards this clonotype: Since a much larger clone is just one base distant, this may be a read error. This sequence joins TRBV5-5 and TRBJ2-1; the match to TRBD1 covers 7 bases. Germline CDR1 reads SGHKS; CDR2 reads YYEKEE (reference sequence). This CDR3 has 15 amino acids. The CDR3 DNA reads TGTGCCAGCAGCCAGACAGGGAGCTCCTACAATGGGCAGTTCTTC. Translated: CASSQTGSSYNGQFF.

This clonotype has ten or more counts. The gene calls are TRBV10-2 and TRBJ2-3; the match to TRBD1 covers 7 bases. The V gene's germline CDR1 is WSHSY and CDR2 SAAADI. Losses at the gene ends were 6 bases for V and 2 bases for J; bases not matched to a gene: 5. This CDR3 comprises 14 residues. The CDR3 DNA reads TGCGCCAGCAGGGATGGACAGGACACAGATACGCAGTATTTT. It codes for CASRDGQDTDTQYF.

The chain links TRBV4-2 to TRBJ1-1; D unclear. Germline assignment: CDR1 LGHNA and CDR2 YNFKEQ. V shed 0 bases and J shed 5 bases, with 10 bases lying between them. CDR3 length: 14 residues. This CDR3 is CASSQDVLGTEAFF. DNA for the CDR3: TGTGCCAGCAGCCAAGATGTCTTGGGGACTGAAGCTTTCTTT.

This clonotype was counted between two and nine times. This chain uses TRBV5-1 with TRBJ2-7; D is tentatively TRBD1 or TRBD2 (6 bases each). The CDR3 consists of 14 residues. Germline-derived CDR1 and CDR2 are SGHRS and YFSETQ. V was pared by 4 bases and J by 3 bases, with 14 bases between. Here the CDR3 reads CASSKTQGGYEQYF. The CDR3, as DNA: TGCGCCAGCAGCAAAACACAGGGAGGCTACGAGCAGTACTTC. Full variable domain (remainder filled in from reference TRBV5-1 and TRBJ2-7): KAGVTQTPRYLIKTRGQQVTLSCSPISGHRSVSWYQQTPGQGLQFLFEYFSETQRNKGNFPGRFSGRQFSNSRSEMNVSTLELGDSALYLCASSKTQGGYEQYFGPGTRLTVT.

This clonotype was seen repeatedly, ten times or more. A junction end diverges from the germline sequence, so it may reflect a read error. This rearrangement joins TRBV24-1 to TRBJ2-4, with a weak D call TRBD1 (5 bases). CDR1 is KGHDR, CDR2 SFDVKD, per germline. CDR3 length: 12 amino acids. The CDR3 DNA is TGTGCCGCCAGGGTAGAATGCAACATTCAGTACTTC. Protein sequence: CAARVECNIQYF.

Note on this clonotype: A read error may explain this, as a much larger clone is one base away. This chain links TRBV18 with TRBJ2-3; D ambiguous. This CDR3 spans 13 amino acids. CDR1 KGHSH and CDR2 LQKENI come from the germline V gene. In DNA form, the CDR3 reads TGTGTCAGCTCACCAAGGCTTCCAGATACGCAGTATTTT. This translates into CVSSPRLPDTQYF.

This clonotype was counted a few times. The chain employs TRBV5-6 and TRBJ2-3; TRBD1 agrees at 8 bases. With V trimmed by 4 bases and J by 5 bases, 3 bases remained unmatched. The CDR3 contains 13 residues. CDR1 and CDR2 from the germline V gene are SGHDT and YYEEEE. This CDR3 is CASSPDRGDTQYF. DNA of the CDR3: TGTGCCAGCAGCCCCGACAGGGGAGATACGCAGTATTTT. Based on the CDR3 plus reference TRBV5-6 and TRBJ2-3, the full variable domain is DAGVTQSPTHLIKTRGQQVTLRCSPKSGHDTVSWYQQALGQGPQFIFQYYEEEERQRGNFPDRFSGHQFPNYSSELNVNALLLGDSALYLCASSPDRGDTQYFGPGTRLTVL.

This clonotype was seen repeatedly, ten times or more. This sequence joins TRBV4-1 and TRBJ2-7; TRBD2 aligns across 12 bases. CDR3 length: 15 amino acids. Trimming cost V 5 bases and J 4 bases; bases outside gene matches: 6. The V gene's germline CDR1 is MGHRA and CDR2 YSYEKL. Here the CDR3 DNA reads TGCGCCAGCAGCTCAACCGGGACTAGCGGGTACGAGCAGTACTTC. Its translation is CASSSTGTSGYEQYF.

This clonotype was seen at least ten times. The CDR3 DNA sequence: TGTGCCAGCTCACCGGGGGTCTCCTACGAGCAGTACTTC. Protein product: CASSPGVSYEQYF. The genes are TRBV18 and TRBJ2-7; TRBD1 or TRBD2 may be the D gene (5 bases each). This CDR3 is 13 amino acids long. The germline V gene has CDR1 KGHSH and CDR2 LQKENI. Trimming took 3 bases from V and 0 from J, leaving 6 bases between them.

Many counts were recorded for this clonotype. This chain connects TRBV15 to TRBJ2-5; no firm D call. Germline CDR1 LNHNV, CDR2 YYDKDF (reference sequence). CDR3 length: 13 residues. V was cut by 0 bases and J by 5 bases, with 7 bases left in between. Written as DNA, the CDR3 is TGTGCCACCAGCAGAGATCTAAAGGAGACCCAGTACTTC. This gives the protein CATSRDLKETQYF.

The chain's CDR3 is CASSLVPGLRNTGELFF. Here the CDR3 DNA reads TGTGCCAGCAGCTTAGTGCCTGGACTGAGAAACACCGGGGAGCTGTTTTTT. V and J are TRBV7-9 and TRBJ2-2, with D possibly being TRBD2 (5 bases). Trimming cost V 1 base and J 2 bases, with 14 bases left between them. Germline V gene data show CDR1 as SEHNR and CDR2 as FQNEAQ (reference sequence). CDR3 length: 17 amino acids.